These T cell receptor beta chains were read from a single sample in a study of cytomegalovirus exposure and HLA in healthy donors. TCRdb's copy holds only in-frame clones and misses some; the assay was immunoSEQ multiplex PCR. Here the sample spans around 140,000 clones, roughly three quarters being singletons. The sequencing input was PBMCs. These receptors all stem from a female donor in good health and CMV-seronegative. Each CDR3 is given with its conserved first and last residue. The order of the fields is D gene, clone size, J gene, V gene, CDR3 protein, CDR3 DNA. A D gene is named only where the DNA matches it firmly. The size entry is marked missing in some rows and otherwise reads once, few, many or a size class.

>-|-|TRBJ1-2|TRBV28
CASLQGRDYGYTF
TGTGCCAGCCTACAGGGAAGGGACTATGGCTACACCTTC
>TRBD1|-|TRBJ2-1|TRBV27
CASSSLPGQGLHEQFF
TGTGCCAGCAGTTCCCTTCCGGGACAGGGGTTACATGAGCAGTTCTTC
>TRBD2|-|TRBJ2-1|TRBV7-9
CASSFFSGSYNEQFF
TGTGCCAGCAGCTTTTTTAGCGGGAGTTACAATGAGCAGTTCTTC
>TRBD2|-|TRBJ2-7|TRBV5-1
CASSLAGFGLAGTYEQYF
TGCGCCAGCAGCTTGGCCGGGTTCGGACTAGCGGGGACCTACGAGCAGTACTTC
>TRBD1|-|TRBJ1-3|TRBV2
CASREDRGNTIYF
TGTGCCAGCAGAGAGGACAGGGGAAACACCATATATTTT
>-|-|TRBJ2-7|TRBV28
CASSFPPQGTYEQYF
TGTGCCAGCAGTTTTCCCCCCCAGGGAACCTACGAGCAGTACTTC
>-|once|TRBJ2-7|TRBV27
CASSFTTGPGYEQYF
TGTGCCAGCAGTTTTACCACAGGGCCGGGTTACGAGCAGTACTTC
>-|-|TRBJ1-3|TRBV5-1
CASSRRGAGNTIYF
TGCGCCAGCAGCCGGCGGGGGGCTGGAAACACCATATATTTT
>-|-|TRBJ2-5|TRBV9
CASSGIGQETQYF
TGTGCCAGCAGCGGTATCGGCCAAGAGACCCAGTACTTC
>TRBD2|once|TRBJ2-3|TRBV29-1
CSVADSSGGLGTDTQYF
TGCAGCGTTGCCGATTCTAGCGGGGGCCTAGGCACAGATACGCAGTATTTT
>TRBD1|-|TRBJ1-5|TRBV5-1
CASSDRVGQPQHF
TGCGCCAGCAGTGACAGGGTGGGACAGCCCCAGCATTTT
>-|once|TRBJ1-1|TRBV6-1
CASSDHRVADTEAFF
TGTGCCAGCAGTGACCACCGCGTAGCAGACACTGAAGCTTTCTTT
>TRBD1|-|TRBJ1-5|TRBV2
CASSVSDRAQPQHF
TGTGCCAGCAGTGTTTCTGACAGGGCACAGCCCCAGCATTTT
>-|-|TRBJ1-1|TRBV30
CAGSPTGFVNTEAFF
TGTGCCGGATCACCTACAGGGTTTGTGAACACTGAAGCTTTCTTT
>-|-|TRBJ2-7|TRBV7-8
CASSGRGYEQYF
TGTGCCAGCAGCGGACGGGGTTACGAGCAGTACTTC
>-|-|TRBJ1-5|TRBV5-1
CASSKSPRPQHF
TGCGCCAGCAGCAAGAGTCCACGGCCCCAGCATTTT
>-|once|TRBJ2-7|TRBV30
CAWRTTGLPYEQYF
TGTGCCTGGAGAACCACGGGTCTACCCTACGAGCAGTACTTC
>TRBD1|few|TRBJ2-7|TRBV5-4
CASSTGQDYEQYF
TGTGCCAGCAGCACGGGACAGGATTACGAGCAGTACTTC
>TRBD1|-|TRBJ1-2|TRBV5-4
CASSSDRVHGYTF
TGTGCCAGCAGCTCGGACAGGGTTCATGGCTACACCTTC